The 28 T cell receptor beta chains reported below all come from one sample, sequenced in a study of naive and memory T cell subsets. An equimolar mix of two oligonucleotides served as the beta constant-region primer for TRBC1 and TRBC2. TCRdb reprocessed the UMI-ligation and nested PCR reads with MiXCR, giving one entry per CDR3 protein. The table includes around 29,000 distinct CDR3 sequences, roughly 10% detected once. The material sequenced was effector memory CD4+ T cells from blood. Sample subset: effector memory, CD45RA- CD27-. The receptors derive from a human donor in good health.

In its sample, this clonotype was seen many times. The rearrangement links TRBV20-1 to TRBJ1-2, with D tentatively TRBD1 (5 bases). V gave up 5 bases and J gave up 4 bases, with 11 bases separating them. Germline V gene data show CDR1 as DFQATT and CDR2 as SNEGSKA (reference sequence). CDR3 length equals 12 residues. Written as DNA, the CDR3 is TGCAGTGCTCCGGGACCAACCTATGGCTACACCTTC. This codes for CSAPGPTYGYTF.

This clonotype is termed medium-sized (0.01 to 0.1%). V gene TRBV27 combines with J gene TRBJ2-1; 8 positions match TRBD2. J was trimmed by 6 bases and V by 2 bases; bases with no gene match: 12. Germline loops: CDR1 MNHEY, CDR2 SMNVEV (reference sequence). The length of the CDR3 is 17 residues. CDR3 region: CASSLPGDGGAVNEQFF. As DNA, the CDR3 is TGTGCCAGCAGTTTACCGGGCGACGGGGGGGCCGTCAATGAGCAGTTCTTC.

This clonotype has only a few counts. The genes are TRBV5-1 and TRBJ1-4, with D unclear. Germline CDR1 reads SGHRS; CDR2 reads YFSETQ. V lost 3 bases to trimming and J lost 0 bases, with 9 bases between them. This CDR3 comprises 15 residues. The CDR3 nucleotides read TGCGCCAGCAGCTATAGGATGGCAACTAATGAAAAACTGTTTTTT. Protein: CASSYRMATNEKLFF.

The chain links TRBV7-6 to TRBJ1-1, with 7 bases identical to TRBD1. Trimming cost V 4 bases and J 5 bases; bases outside gene matches: 10. The CDR3 has 15 amino acids. Germline V gene data show CDR1 as SGHVS and CDR2 as FNYEAQ. CDR3 bases: TGTGCCAGCAGCTCCGACAGGGCGGTATGGACTGAAGCTTTCTTT. It translates to CASSSDRAVWTEAFF.

This clonotype has a handful of counts. The CDR3 coding sequence is TGTGCCTGGAGTAGAGCAGGGAGAATGGCAGATACGCAGTATTTT. Translated, it gives CAWSRAGRMADTQYF. This sequence joins TRBV30 and TRBJ2-3; D might be TRBD1 or TRBD2, each matching 5 bases. Trimming stripped 2 bases from V and 4 bases from J, with 16 bases between. This CDR3 region has 15 residues. The germline V gene has CDR1 GTSNPN and CDR2 SVGIG (reference sequence).

This clonotype was observed a few times. The gene calls are TRBV12-3 or TRBV12-4 and TRBJ1-6, with 7 bases that match TRBD1. The CDR3 is 15 amino acids. V gave up 3 bases and J gave up 7 bases; unmatched junction bases: 6. CDR3 DNA: TGTGCCAGCAGTTTTAAAGGACAGGACAATTCACCCCTCCACTTT. Translation: CASSFKGQDNSPLHF.

This clonotype was detected only a few times. The chain uses TRBV5-4 and TRBJ2-2; 8 bases are a match to TRBD1. Germline V gives CDR1 SGHNT, CDR2 YYREEE (reference sequence). V gave up 4 bases and J gave up 1 base; unmatched junction bases: 6. The CDR3 length is 16 residues. In nucleotides, the CDR3 is TGTGCCAGCAGCACAAGGACAGGGCGGAACACCGGGGAGCTGTTTTTT. Its translation: CASSTRTGRNTGELFF.

This clonotype is categorized as medium-sized. The chain combines TRBV7-3 with TRBJ2-3; 8 nucleotides align to TRBD2. The CDR3 consists of 18 residues. The germline gives CDR1 SGHTA, CDR2 FQGTGA. Losses at the gene ends were 2 bases for V and 3 bases for J; bases not matched to a gene: 13. The CDR3 sequence: CASSLGPAGVGVTDTQYF. The CDR3 coding sequence is TGTGCCAGCAGCTTAGGTCCAGCGGGAGTGGGTGTGACAGATACGCAGTATTTT.

This clonotype was observed many times. The V call is TRBV7-9, the J call TRBJ1-4; tentatively, D is TRBD1 (5 bases). V lost 5 bases and J lost 4, with 14 bases in between. Germline V gives CDR1 SEHNR, CDR2 FQNEAQ (reference sequence). The CDR3 runs 15 residues. The CDR3 here is CASSPRRANNEKLFF. The CDR3 DNA reads TGTGCCAGCAGCCCTCGCAGGGCTAATAATGAAAAACTGTTTTTT.

The chain uses TRBV28 and TRBJ2-7; D may correspond to TRBD1 or TRBD2 (5 bases each). The germline V gene has CDR1 MDHEN and CDR2 SYDVKM. This CDR3 spans 13 amino acids. The V end was cut by 6 bases, the J end by 4 bases, with 13 bases between. The chain's CDR3 is CASRANEGYEQYF. The CDR3 bases are TGTGCCAGCAGAGCTAACGAGGGGTACGAGCAGTACTTC. Full variable domain (remainder filled in from reference TRBV28 and TRBJ2-7): DVKVTQSSRYLVKRTGEKVFLECVQDMDHENMFWYRQDPGLGLRLIYFSYDVKMKEKGDIPEGYSVSREKKERFSLILESASTNQTSMYLCASRANEGYEQYFGPGTRLTVT.

There are many counts of this clonotype. The J gene is TRBJ2-6, the V gene TRBV19; D might be TRBD1 or TRBD2, each matching 5 bases. Trimming took off 11 bases at V and 0 bases at J, with 14 bases between the two ends. Germline CDR1 is LNHDA and CDR2 is SQIVND (reference sequence). The CDR3 consists of 15 residues. The CDR3 protein is CAARPGASGANVLTF. CDR3 nucleotides: TGTGCCGCGCGGCCCGGGGCCTCTGGGGCCAACGTCCTGACTTTC.

This clonotype was picked up a small number of times. The chain combines TRBV20-1 with TRBJ1-4; no clear D gene. This CDR3 contains 12 residues. The germline V gene encodes CDR1 DFQATT and CDR2 SNEGSKA (reference sequence). Trimming shortened V by 4 bases and J by 8 bases, and 11 bases separated the two germline ends. The DNA of the CDR3 is TGCAGTGCTACGACGGGTCGGGAAAAACTGTTTTTT. This codes for CSATTGREKLFF.

This sequence joins TRBV3-1 and TRBJ2-1; possibly TRBD1 for D (6 bases). Looked up from germline, CDR1 is LGHDT and CDR2 is YNNKEL (reference sequence). The CDR3 is 16 residues long. V was trimmed by 0 bases and J by 9 bases, leaving 18 bases between them. CDR3 amino acids: CASSQDPGGGQSEQFF. Written as DNA, the CDR3 is TGTGCCAGCAGCCAAGATCCCGGTGGGGGCCAGAGTGAGCAGTTCTTC.

This clonotype was seen at least ten times. The V gene is TRBV7-8, the J gene TRBJ2-7; D call uncertain. The CDR3 length is 16 residues. CDR1 SGHVS and CDR2 FQNEAQ come from the germline V gene. V lost 4 bases and J lost 2, with 18 bases in between. The CDR3 coding sequence is TGTGCCAGCAGCTCCTCAGCTAGAAATCCTACCTACGAGCAGTACTTC. The encoded protein is CASSSSARNPTYEQYF.

This clonotype showed up many times. This chain uses TRBV4-3 with TRBJ2-1, with TRBD2 matching over 10 bases. Looked up from germline, CDR1 is LGHNA and CDR2 is YSLEER. This CDR3 spans 13 amino acids. The V segment lost 4 bases and the J segment 8 bases; nucleotides outside the gene matches: 2. CDR3 residues: CASSRTSGYEQFF. CDR3 nucleotide sequence: TGCGCCAGCAGCCGGACTAGCGGTTATGAGCAGTTCTTC.

The chain has TRBV20-1 and TRBJ2-7; D may match TRBD1 or TRBD2 (5 bases each). There are 13 residues in the CDR3. Looked up from germline, CDR1 is DFQATT and CDR2 is SNEGSKA (reference sequence). V shed 6 bases and J shed 2 bases, with 14 bases lying between them. The CDR3 reads CSANGLDTYEQYF. CDR3 coding DNA: TGCAGTGCAAACGGACTGGACACCTACGAGCAGTACTTC.

There are many counts of this clonotype. The rearrangement links TRBV27 to TRBJ2-1; D might be TRBD1 (6 bases). The length of the CDR3 is 13 residues. Germline V gene lookup returns CDR1 MNHEY and CDR2 SMNVEV (reference sequence). V dropped 4 bases and J dropped 6 bases, with 10 bases sitting between them. This CDR3 reads CASSWTVGNEQFF. As DNA, the CDR3 is TGTGCCAGCAGTTGGACAGTGGGCAATGAGCAGTTCTTC.

This clonotype has ten or more counts. This chain links TRBV10-3 with TRBJ2-2; TRBD1 or TRBD2 may be the D gene (5 bases each). There are 17 residues in the CDR3. CDR1 and CDR2 from the germline V gene are ENHRY and SYGVKD. Trimming cost V 0 bases and J 7 bases, with 18 bases left between them. The CDR3 DNA follows: TGTGCCATCAGTGAGTCAGGGACCAGCCGAAGGGACGGGGAGCTGTTTTTT. As protein: CAISESGTSRRDGELFF.

This clonotype appeared many times. The rearrangement uses TRBV9 and TRBJ2-1, with TRBD2 identical over 8 bases. Trimming cost V 0 bases and J 4 bases; bases outside gene matches: 3. CDR3 size: 15 residues. Germline CDR1 reads SGDLS; CDR2 reads YYNGEE. CDR3 in DNA: TGTGCCAGCAGCGTAGATAGCGGGATTTACAATGAGCAGTTCTTC. This codes for CASSVDSGIYNEQFF.

The V gene is TRBV5-1, the J gene TRBJ2-1; 12 nucleotides match TRBD2. The CDR3 runs to 16 residues. Trimming cost V 1 base and J 12 bases; bases outside gene matches: 11. CDR1 is SGHRS and CDR2 is YFSETQ in the germline V gene. CDR3 residues: CASSLFSASGRAGQFF. CDR3 in DNA: TGCGCCAGCAGCTTGTTCTCGGCTAGCGGGAGGGCGGGGCAGTTCTTC. Combining the CDR3 with reference TRBV5-1 and TRBJ2-1 gives the whole variable domain KAGVTQTPRYLIKTRGQQVTLSCSPISGHRSVSWYQQTPGQGLQFLFEYFSETQRNKGNFPGRFSGRQFSNSRSEMNVSTLELGDSALYLCASSLFSASGRAGQFFGPGTRLTVL.

V and J are TRBV24-1 and TRBJ2-1; possible D gene TRBD2, 6 bases. The V gene lost 4 bases and the J gene lost 1 base, with 16 bases spanning the gap. CDR3 length: 17 amino acids. The germline CDR1 and CDR2 sequences are KGHDR and SFDVKD. CDR3 bases: TGTGCCACCAGTGAGACCGGAGGGTTTAGTTCCTACAATGAGCAGTTCTTC. It specifies CATSETGGFSSYNEQFF.

This clonotype was found a few times. The chain carries TRBV3-1 and TRBJ1-5; D is unclear. Per the germline V gene, CDR1 is LGHDT and CDR2 is YNNKEL (reference sequence). CDR3 length equals 16 residues. V lost 0 bases to trimming and J lost 3 bases, with 12 bases between them. CDR3 nucleotides: TGTGCCAGCAGCCAAGAAGGTGCGGCCTACAATCAGCCCCAGCATTTT. The encoded protein is CASSQEGAAYNQPQHF.

The chain combines TRBV5-4 with TRBJ2-7; D is uncertain. Germline CDR1 reads SGHNT; CDR2 reads YYREEE (reference sequence). The CDR3 is 13 amino acids. Trimming removed 4 bases at V and 6 bases at J, with 14 bases between. CDR3 loop: CASSPPGAREQYF. The CDR3 nucleotides read TGTGCCAGCAGCCCACCCGGAGCTCGCGAGCAGTACTTC.

The chain joins TRBV9 to TRBJ1-2, with a possible D match to TRBD1 (5 bases). CDR3 length equals 15 residues. V was shortened by 0 bases and J by 3 bases, with 12 bases between the two germline ends. Germline CDR1 is SGDLS and CDR2 is YYNGEE. CDR3 bases: TGTGCCAGCAGCGTAGCCGAAACAGGCGACTATGGCTACACCTTC. Its protein product is CASSVAETGDYGYTF.

The rearrangement links TRBV28 to TRBJ1-2; D gene uncertain. The CDR3 runs 12 residues. V lost 2 bases to trimming and J lost 5 bases, with 6 bases between them. CDR1 and CDR2 (germline): MDHEN, SYDVKM. The CDR3 region has the DNA TGTGCCAGCAGTTTAGTAACTTATGGCTACACCTTC. This translates into CASSLVTYGYTF.

By share, this clonotype ranks as medium-sized. The chain is built from TRBV12-3 or TRBV12-4 and TRBJ2-7; D is ambiguous. CDR3 length equals 12 residues. V was pared by 1 base and J by 4 bases, with 5 bases between. The CDR3, as DNA: TGTGCCAGCAGTTTAGGGCAATACGAGCAGTACTTC. It encodes CASSLGQYEQYF.

This clonotype was seen more than once but under ten times. The genes are TRBV20-1 and TRBJ2-1; the match to TRBD2 covers 7 bases. V was pared by 6 bases and J by 10 bases, with 12 bases of the junction left unmatched. Germline CDR1 and CDR2: DFQATT and SNEGSKA (reference sequence). There are 13 residues in the CDR3. The CDR3 loop is CSAGREATREQFF. The CDR3 DNA reads as TGCAGTGCGGGGAGGGAGGCCACCCGCGAGCAGTTCTTC.

The chain uses TRBV24-1 and TRBJ2-2; TRBD1 matches at 8 bases. Germline loops: CDR1 KGHDR, CDR2 SFDVKD. With V trimmed by 3 bases and J by 1 base, 3 bases remained unmatched. CDR3 length equals 16 residues. The CDR3 loop is CATSDPGTGNTGELFF. CDR3 coding DNA: TGTGCCACCAGTGATCCCGGGACAGGGAACACCGGGGAGCTGTTTTTT.